This T cell receptor beta chain was captured in a study of control samples from healthy donors and cancer patients. Profiling relied on immunoSEQ multiplex PCR, and the TCRdb table lists in-frame clones only, not all of them. Among 60,000 to 65,000 clones listed, 70% to 90% were seen once. The CDR3 contains 11 residues. The V gene lost 0 bases and the J gene lost 7 bases, with 1 base spanning the gap. Germline CDR1 reads SGHNT; CDR2 reads YENEEA. V usage is TRBV11-3 and J usage is TRBJ1-3; D is unresolved. This clonotype originated in a man aged 40-50 years in good health. Sequenced: blood. DNA of the CDR3: TGTGCCAGCAGCTTAGAGAACACCATATATTTT. Amino acids: CASSLENTIYF.